Each of the 7 T cell receptor beta chains below was sequenced from the same sample in a study of T cell repertoires and leukemia-associated antigens. Their cognate antigens are unknown. MiXCR, applied by TCRdb to the 5' RACE reads, yields one record per CDR3 protein. The sample includes some 11,000 distinct CDR3 sequences, roughly two fifths of them seen just once. Sequencing used CD3+ T cells sorted from blood and cultured. The receptors shown here come from a female donor in good health.

In the case of this clonotype: Germline is not matched at one junction end, which may reflect a read error. The chain recombines TRBV5-8 with TRBJ1-1; D is perhaps TRBD1 (6 bases). Germline V gene data show CDR1 as SGHTS and CDR2 as YDEGEE. This CDR3 region has 15 residues. As DNA, the CDR3 is TGTGCCTGCAGCACCGGACAGAGCTTTAACACTGAAGCTTTCTTT. Protein product: CACSTGQSFNTEAFF.

The chain recombines TRBV5-6 with TRBJ2-1; 10 bases fit TRBD2. Per germline, CDR1 SGHDT and CDR2 YYEEEE. CDR3 length: 14 amino acids. Unmatched junction bases numbered 6, after V lost 4 bases and J lost 8 bases. CDR3 region: CASSKAGGPHEQFF. Written as DNA, the CDR3 is TGTGCCAGCAGCAAAGCGGGAGGGCCGCATGAGCAGTTCTTC.

The chain uses TRBV5-1 and TRBJ1-1; D is unclear. Germline V gene lookup returns CDR1 SGHRS and CDR2 YFSETQ. This CDR3 has 13 residues. V was cut by 4 bases and J by 5 bases, with 12 bases left in between. DNA for the CDR3: TGCGCCAGCAGCGCCGAGGTCGAGACTGAAGCTTTCTTT. This sequence encodes CASSAEVETEAFF. The entire variable domain, with the rest obtained from reference TRBV5-1 and TRBJ1-1, is as follows: KAGVTQTPRYLIKTRGQQVTLSCSPISGHRSVSWYQQTPGQGLQFLFEYFSETQRNKGNFPGRFSGRQFSNSRSEMNVSTLELGDSALYLCASSAEVETEAFFGQGTRLTVV.

Worth noting for this clonotype: With a much larger clone just one base away, this may be a read error. The gene calls are TRBV7-4 and TRBJ2-7; D is ambiguous. Germline V gene sequence: CDR1 SGHVT, CDR2 SQSDAQ. This CDR3 is 11 amino acids long. CDR3 nucleotide sequence: TGTGCCAGCAGCTTAGGGGGAAAGCAGCACTTC. It specifies CASSLGGKQHF.

Within the sample, this clonotype is large. The J gene is TRBJ2-1, the V gene TRBV20-1; D gene uncertain. The V gene lost 0 bases and the J gene lost 2 bases, with 17 bases spanning the gap. Germline values: CDR1 DFQATT, CDR2 SNEGSKA (reference sequence). The CDR3 is 17 residues long. The CDR3 DNA reads as TGCAGTGCTAGAGATATGTACGGCGGAGCACCCTACAATGAGCAGTTCTTC. This translates into CSARDMYGGAPYNEQFF.

This clonotype has ten or more counts. This sequence joins TRBV7-9 and TRBJ2-2; D gene unclear. Per the germline V gene, CDR1 is SEHNR and CDR2 is FQNEAQ (reference sequence). The CDR3 is 15 residues long. The V and J ends lost 3 bases and 1 base respectively, with 9 bases between them. CDR3 nucleotides: TGTGCCAGCAGCTTCGCGGAGAGGAACACCGGGGAGCTGTTTTTT. This sequence encodes CASSFAERNTGELFF.

This clonotype was seen only once. The CDR3 DNA is TGTGCCAGCAGTGTGAAAGAGGGAAACACTGAAGCTTTCTTT. Translated: CASSVKEGNTEAFF. The rearrangement joins TRBV2 to TRBJ1-1, with unresolved D. The CDR3 is made up of 14 amino acids. Trimming shortened V by 4 bases and J by 2 bases, and 11 bases separated the two germline ends. Germline V lookup: CDR1 SNHLY, CDR2 FYNNEI.